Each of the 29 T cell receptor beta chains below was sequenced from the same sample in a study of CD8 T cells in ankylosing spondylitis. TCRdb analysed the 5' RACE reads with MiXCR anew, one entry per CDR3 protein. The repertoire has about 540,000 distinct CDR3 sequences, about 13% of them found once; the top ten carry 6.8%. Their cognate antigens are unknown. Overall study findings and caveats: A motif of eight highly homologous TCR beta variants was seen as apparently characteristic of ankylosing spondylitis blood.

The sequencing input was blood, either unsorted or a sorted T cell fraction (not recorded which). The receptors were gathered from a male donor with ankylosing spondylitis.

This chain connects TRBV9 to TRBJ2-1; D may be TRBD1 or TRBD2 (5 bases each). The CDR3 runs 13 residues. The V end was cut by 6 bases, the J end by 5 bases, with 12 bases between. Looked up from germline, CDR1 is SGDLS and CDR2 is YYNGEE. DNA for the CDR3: TGTGCCAGCACGGACGGGGCGAACAATGAGCAGTTCTTC. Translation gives CASTDGANNEQFF.

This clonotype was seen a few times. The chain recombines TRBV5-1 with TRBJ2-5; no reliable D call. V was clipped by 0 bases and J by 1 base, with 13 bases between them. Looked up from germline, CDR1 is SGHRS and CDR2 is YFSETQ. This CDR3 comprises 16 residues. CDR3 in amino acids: CASSLEYGGRQETQYF. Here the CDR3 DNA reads TGCGCCAGCAGCTTGGAATACGGTGGACGCCAAGAGACCCAGTACTTC.

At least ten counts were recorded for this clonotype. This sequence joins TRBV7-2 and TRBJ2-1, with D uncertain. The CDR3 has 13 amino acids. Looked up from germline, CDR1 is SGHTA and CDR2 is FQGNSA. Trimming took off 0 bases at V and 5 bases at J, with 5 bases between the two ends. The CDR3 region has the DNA TGTGCCAGCAGCTTAGCGTCGGACAATGAGCAGTTCTTC. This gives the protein CASSLASDNEQFF.

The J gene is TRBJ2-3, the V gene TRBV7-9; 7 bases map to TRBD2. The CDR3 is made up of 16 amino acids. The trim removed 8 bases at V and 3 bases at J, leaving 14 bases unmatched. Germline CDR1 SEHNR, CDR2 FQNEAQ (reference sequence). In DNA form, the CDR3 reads TGTGCCAGCCTAAGGAGTCTAGCGGAGAGGACAGATACGCAGTATTTT. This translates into CASLRSLAERTDTQYF.

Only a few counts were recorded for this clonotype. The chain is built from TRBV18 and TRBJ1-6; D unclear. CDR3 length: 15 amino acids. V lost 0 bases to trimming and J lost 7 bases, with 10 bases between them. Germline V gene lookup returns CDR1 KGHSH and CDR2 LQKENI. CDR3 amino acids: CASSPPGQVNSPLHF. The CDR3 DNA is TGTGCCAGCTCACCACCTGGGCAGGTGAATTCACCCCTCCACTTT. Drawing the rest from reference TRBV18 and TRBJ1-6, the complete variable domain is NAGVMQNPRHLVRRRGQEARLRCSPMKGHSHVYWYRQLPEEGLKFMVYLQKENIIDESGMPKERFSAEFPKEGPSILRIQQVVRGDSAAYFCASSPPGQVNSPLHFGNGTRLTVT.

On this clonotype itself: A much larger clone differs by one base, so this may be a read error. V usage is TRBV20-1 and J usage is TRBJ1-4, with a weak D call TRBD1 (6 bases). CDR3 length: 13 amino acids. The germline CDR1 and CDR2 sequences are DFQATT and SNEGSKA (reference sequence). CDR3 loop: CSAHRDLNKKLFF. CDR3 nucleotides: TGCAGTGCCCACAGGGACCTTAATAAAAAACTGTTTTTT.

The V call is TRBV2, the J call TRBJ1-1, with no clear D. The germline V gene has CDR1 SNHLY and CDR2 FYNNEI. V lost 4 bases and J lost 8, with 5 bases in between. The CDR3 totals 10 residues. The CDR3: CASSGREAFF. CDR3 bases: TGTGCCAGCAGTGGGCGGGAAGCTTTCTTT. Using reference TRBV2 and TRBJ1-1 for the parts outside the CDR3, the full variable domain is EPEVTQTPSHQVTQMGQEVILRCVPISNHLYFYWYRQILGQKVEFLVSFYNNEISEKSEIFDDQFSVERPDGSNFTLKIRSTKLEDSAMYFCASSGREAFFGQGTRLTVV.

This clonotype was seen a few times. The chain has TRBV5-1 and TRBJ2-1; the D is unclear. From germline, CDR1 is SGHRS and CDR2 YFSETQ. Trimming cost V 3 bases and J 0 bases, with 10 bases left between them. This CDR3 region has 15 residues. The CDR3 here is CASSSDPDSYNEQFF. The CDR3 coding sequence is TGCGCCAGCAGCTCCGACCCAGACTCCTACAATGAGCAGTTCTTC.

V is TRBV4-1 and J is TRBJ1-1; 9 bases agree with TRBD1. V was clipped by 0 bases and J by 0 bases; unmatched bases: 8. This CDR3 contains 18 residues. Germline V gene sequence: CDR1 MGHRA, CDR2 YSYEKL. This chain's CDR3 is CASSQDAPGQGLNTEAFF. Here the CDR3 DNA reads TGCGCCAGCAGCCAAGATGCTCCGGGACAGGGACTGAACACTGAAGCTTTCTTT.

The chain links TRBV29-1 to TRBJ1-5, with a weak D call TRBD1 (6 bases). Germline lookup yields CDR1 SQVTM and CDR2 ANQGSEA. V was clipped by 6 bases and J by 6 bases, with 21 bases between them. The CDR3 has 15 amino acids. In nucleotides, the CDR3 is TGCAGCGTGGCAACAGGGACCTCGGTTCTTCAGCCCCAGCATTTT. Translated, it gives CSVATGTSVLQPQHF.

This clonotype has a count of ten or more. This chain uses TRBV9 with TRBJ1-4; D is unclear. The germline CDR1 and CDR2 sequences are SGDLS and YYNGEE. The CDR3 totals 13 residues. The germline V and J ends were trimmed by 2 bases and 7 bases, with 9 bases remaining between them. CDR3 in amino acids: CASSVQEGEKLFF. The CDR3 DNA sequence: TGTGCCAGCAGCGTCCAGGAGGGTGAAAAACTGTTTTTT.

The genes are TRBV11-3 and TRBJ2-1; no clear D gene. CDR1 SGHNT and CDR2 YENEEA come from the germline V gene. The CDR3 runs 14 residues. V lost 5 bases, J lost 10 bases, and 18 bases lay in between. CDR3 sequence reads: CASSRVAAGSEQFF. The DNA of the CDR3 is TGTGCCAGCAGCAGAGTGGCGGCAGGTTCGGAGCAGTTCTTC.

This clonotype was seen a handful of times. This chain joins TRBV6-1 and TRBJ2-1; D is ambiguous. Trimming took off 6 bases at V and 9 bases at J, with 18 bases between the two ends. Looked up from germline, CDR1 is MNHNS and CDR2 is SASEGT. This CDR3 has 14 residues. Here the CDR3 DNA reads TGTGCCAGCAGAACCCGGACGGCGGTCGGTGAGCAGTTCTTC. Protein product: CASRTRTAVGEQFF.

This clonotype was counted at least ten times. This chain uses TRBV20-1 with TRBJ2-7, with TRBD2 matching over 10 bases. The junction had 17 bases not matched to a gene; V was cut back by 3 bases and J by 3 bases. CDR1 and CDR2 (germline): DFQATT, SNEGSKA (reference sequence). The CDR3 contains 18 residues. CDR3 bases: TGCAGTGCTAGGCGGGCACAGAGGACTAGCGGAGGGGTCTACGAGCAGTACGTC. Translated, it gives CSARRAQRTSGGVYEQYV.

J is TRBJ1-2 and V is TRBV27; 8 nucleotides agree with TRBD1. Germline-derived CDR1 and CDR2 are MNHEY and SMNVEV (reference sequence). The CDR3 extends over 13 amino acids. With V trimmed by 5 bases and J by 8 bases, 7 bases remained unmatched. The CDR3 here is CASSMDRDWGYTF. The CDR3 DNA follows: TGTGCCAGCAGTATGGACAGGGACTGGGGCTACACCTTC.

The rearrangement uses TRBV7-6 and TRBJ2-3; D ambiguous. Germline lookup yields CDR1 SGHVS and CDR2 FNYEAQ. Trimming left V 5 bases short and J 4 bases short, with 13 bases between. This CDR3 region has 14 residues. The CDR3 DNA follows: TGTGCCAGCAGCCGACGCGCTTTCCCAGATACGCAGTATTTT. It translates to CASSRRAFPDTQYF.

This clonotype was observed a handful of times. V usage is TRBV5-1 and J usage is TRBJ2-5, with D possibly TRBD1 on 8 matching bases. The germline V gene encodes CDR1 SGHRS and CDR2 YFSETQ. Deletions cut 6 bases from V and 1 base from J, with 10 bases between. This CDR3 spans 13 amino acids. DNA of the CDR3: TGCGCCAGCAACAGGGGGGGCCAAGAGACCCAGTACTTC. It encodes CASNRGGQETQYF.

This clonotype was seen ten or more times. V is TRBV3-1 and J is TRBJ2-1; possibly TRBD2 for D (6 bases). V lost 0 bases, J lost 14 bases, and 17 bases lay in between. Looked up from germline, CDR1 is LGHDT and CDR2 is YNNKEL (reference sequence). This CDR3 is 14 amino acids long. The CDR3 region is CASSQDRGTGGEFF. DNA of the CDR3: TGTGCCAGCAGCCAAGATCGGGGGACTGGAGGAGAGTTCTTC.

The DNA of the CDR3 is TGTGCCAGCAGCCAAGATCAGGGCAACCAAGAGACCCAGTACTTC. Protein sequence: CASSQDQGNQETQYF. This sequence joins TRBV4-2 and TRBJ2-5, with a weak D call TRBD1 (5 bases). There are 15 residues in the CDR3. CDR1 LGHNA and CDR2 YNFKEQ come from the germline V gene. Trimming removed 0 bases at V and 0 bases at J, with 8 bases between.

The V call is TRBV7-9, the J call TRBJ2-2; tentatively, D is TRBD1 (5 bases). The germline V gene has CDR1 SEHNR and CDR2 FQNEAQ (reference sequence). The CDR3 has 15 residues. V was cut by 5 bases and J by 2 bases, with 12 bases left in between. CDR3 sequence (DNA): TGTGCCAGCAGCCGCGACAGCATAAACACCGGGGAGCTGTTTTTT. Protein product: CASSRDSINTGELFF.

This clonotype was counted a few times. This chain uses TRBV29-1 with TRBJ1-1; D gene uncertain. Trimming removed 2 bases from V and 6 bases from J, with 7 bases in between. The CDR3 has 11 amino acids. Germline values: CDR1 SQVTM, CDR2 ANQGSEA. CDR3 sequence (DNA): TGCAGCGTTGAAACGAGTGCTGAAGCTTTCTTT. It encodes CSVETSAEAFF.

The CDR3 bases are TGCGCCAGCAGCTTTCGGGACAGGGCGGACACTGAAGCTTTCTTT. It is translated as CASSFRDRADTEAFF. This chain connects TRBV5-1 to TRBJ1-1; 9 bases line up with TRBD1. CDR1 and CDR2 (germline): SGHRS, YFSETQ. The CDR3 extends over 15 amino acids. Trimming at V came to 2 bases and at J to 3 bases, leaving 5 bases not matched to a gene.

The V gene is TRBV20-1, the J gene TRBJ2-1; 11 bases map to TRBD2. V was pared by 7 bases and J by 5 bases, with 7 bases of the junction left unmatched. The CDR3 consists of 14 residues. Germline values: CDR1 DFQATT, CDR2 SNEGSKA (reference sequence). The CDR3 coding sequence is TGCAGTGTTCAGACTAGCGGGATGCACAATGAGCAGTTCTTC. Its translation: CSVQTSGMHNEQFF.

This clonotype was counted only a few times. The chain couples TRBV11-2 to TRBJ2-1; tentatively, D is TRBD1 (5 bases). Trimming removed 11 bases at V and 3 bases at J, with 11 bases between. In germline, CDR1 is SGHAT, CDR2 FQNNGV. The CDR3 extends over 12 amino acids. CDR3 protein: CAAEDNYNEQFF. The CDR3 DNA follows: TGTGCCGCCGAGGACAACTACAATGAGCAGTTCTTC. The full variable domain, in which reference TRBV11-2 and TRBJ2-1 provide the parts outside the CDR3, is EAGVAQSPRYKIIEKRQSVAFWCNPISGHATLYWYQQILGQGPKLLIQFQNNGVVDDSQLPKDRFSAERLKGVDSTLKIQPAKLEDSAVYLCAAEDNYNEQFFGPGTRLTVL.

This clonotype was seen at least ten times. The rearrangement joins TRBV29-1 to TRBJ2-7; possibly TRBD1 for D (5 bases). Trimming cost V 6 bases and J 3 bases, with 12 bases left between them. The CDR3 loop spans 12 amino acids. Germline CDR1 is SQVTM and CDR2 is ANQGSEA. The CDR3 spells CSVWGGNYEQYF. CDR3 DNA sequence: TGCAGCGTGTGGGGCGGCAACTACGAGCAGTACTTC.

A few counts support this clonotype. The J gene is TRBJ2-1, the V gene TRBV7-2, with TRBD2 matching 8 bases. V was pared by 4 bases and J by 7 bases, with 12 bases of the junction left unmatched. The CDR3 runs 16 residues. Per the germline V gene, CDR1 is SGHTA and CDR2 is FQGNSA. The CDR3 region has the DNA TGTGCCAGCAGCTCACCGACTAGCGCGAGTGGGAATGAGCAGTTCTTC. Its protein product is CASSSPTSASGNEQFF.

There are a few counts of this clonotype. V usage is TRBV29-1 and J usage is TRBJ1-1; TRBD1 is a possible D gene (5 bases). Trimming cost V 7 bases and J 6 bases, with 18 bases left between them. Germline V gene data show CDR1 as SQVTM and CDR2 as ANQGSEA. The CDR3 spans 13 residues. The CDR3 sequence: CSGGLGGDAEAFF. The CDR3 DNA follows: TGCAGCGGAGGTCTTGGGGGGGACGCTGAAGCTTTCTTT.

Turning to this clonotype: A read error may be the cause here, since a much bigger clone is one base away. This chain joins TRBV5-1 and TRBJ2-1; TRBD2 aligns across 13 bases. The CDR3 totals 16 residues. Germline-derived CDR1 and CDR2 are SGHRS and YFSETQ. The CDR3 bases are TGCGCCAGCAGCTACAGCGGGACTAGCGGGACCAATAAGCAGTTCTTC. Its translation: CASSYSGTSGTNKQFF. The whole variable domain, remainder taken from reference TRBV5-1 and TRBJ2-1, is KAGVTQTPRYLIKTRGQQVTLSCSPISGHRSVSWYQQTPGQGLQFLFEYFSETQRNKGNFPGRFSGRQFSNSRSEMNVSTLELGDSALYLCASSYSGTSGTNKQFFGPGTRLTVL.

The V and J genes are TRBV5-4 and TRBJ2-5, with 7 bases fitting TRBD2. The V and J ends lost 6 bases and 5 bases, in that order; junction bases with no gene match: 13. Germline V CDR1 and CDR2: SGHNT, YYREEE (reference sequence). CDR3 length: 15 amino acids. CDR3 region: CASTLKSGAQETQYF. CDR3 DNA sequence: TGTGCCAGCACCCTAAAGAGCGGGGCCCAGGAGACCCAGTACTTC.